The next 5 T cell receptor beta chains were all read from a single sample in a study of T cells in narcolepsy. Produced via immunoSEQ multiplex PCR; TCRdb's table is partial and in-frame only. The sample lists some 25,000 clones, about 86% seen once, with approximately 0.71% in the top ten. Sample: CD45RA- memory CD4+ T cells from PBMCs. The receptor source for this set is a human donor with narcolepsy.

The CDR3: CASSPRASYEQYF. In DNA form, the CDR3 reads TGTGCCAGCAGCCCCAGGGCCAGCTACGAGCAGTACTTC. V is TRBV11-2 and J is TRBJ2-7; TRBD1 is a possible D gene (5 bases). Germline loops: CDR1 SGHAT, CDR2 FQNNGV. The CDR3 has 13 amino acids. Trimming left V 5 bases short and J 3 bases short, with 11 bases between.

The rearrangement joins TRBV11-3 to TRBJ2-1; weak D call: TRBD1 (7 bases). The V end was cut by 5 bases, the J end by 9 bases, with 14 bases between. The CDR3 totals 13 residues. The germline V gene encodes CDR1 SGHNT and CDR2 YENEEA. The CDR3 loop reads CASSAGQSSEQFF. CDR3 nucleotide sequence: TGTGCCAGCAGCGCGGGACAGTCGTCTGAGCAGTTCTTC.

The gene calls are TRBV13 and TRBJ2-3; D is possibly TRBD2 (5 bases). Trimming cost V 6 bases and J 2 bases, with 12 bases left between them. There are 14 residues in the CDR3. CDR1 PRHDT and CDR2 FYEKMQ come from the germline V gene (reference sequence). DNA for the CDR3: TGTGCCAGCAGTGGAGCGGAACCCACAGATACGCAGTATTTT. It specifies CASSGAEPTDTQYF.

This clone has only one observation. The rearrangement links TRBV19 to TRBJ2-5, with D possibly matching TRBD2 (5 bases). CDR3 length equals 14 residues. From germline, CDR1 is LNHDA and CDR2 SQIVND (reference sequence). The ends were cut back, 7 bases at V and 2 bases at J, with 14 bases in the middle. CDR3 bases: TGTGCCAGTAAACGGAAAGCGGAACAAGAGACCCAGTACTTC. This sequence encodes CASKRKAEQETQYF. Variable domain in full (rest from reference TRBV19 and TRBJ2-5): DGGITQSPKYLFRKEGQNVTLSCEQNLNHDAMYWYRQDPGQGLRLIYYSQIVNDFQKGDIAEGYSVSREKKESFPLTVTSAQKNPTAFYLCASKRKAEQETQYFGPGTRLLVL.

V and J are TRBV6-1 and TRBJ2-7, with 8 bases matching TRBD1. V trimming: 4 bases; J trimming: 2 bases; junction bases outside the gene matches: 7. Germline CDR1 reads MNHNS; CDR2 reads SASEGT. The CDR3 consists of 15 residues. The CDR3 sequence is CASSVGQGSAYEQYF. CDR3 nucleotide sequence: TGTGCCAGCAGTGTAGGACAGGGAAGTGCCTACGAGCAGTACTTC.